This section outlines one TCR beta chain sequence together with its context. What it recognizes is unknown. These data come from a study of T cells in localized non-small cell lung cancer. General study points: The highest T cell clonality was in uninvolved adjacent lung, above tumor. Among the top 100 tumor clones, a median 57 appeared in adjacent lung.

Libraries were prepared by immunoSEQ multiplex PCR; TCRdb keeps only in-frame clonotypes and omits some of them. This table has 35,000 to 50,000 clones, around 79% appearing once. The CDR3 covers 12 residues. V shed 7 bases, J shed 1 base, and the junction held 3 bases outside the gene matches. Looked up from germline, CDR1 is SQVTM and CDR2 is ANQGSEA. The sample in question was PBMCs, obtained before any cancer treatment. The TCR comes from a woman aged 40-69 years with stage II squamous cell lung carcinoma. The gene calls are TRBV29-1 and TRBJ2-5; 7 bases map to TRBD1. The CDR3, as DNA: TGCAGCGCGGGGACAGCCCAAGAGACCCAGTACTTC. Its protein is CSAGTAQETQYF.